Given below is one TCR beta chain in context. Its antigen is as yet unknown. Clones were read by immunoSEQ multiplex PCR, and TCRdb kept only the in-frame ones, dropping some. The table includes some 81,000 clones, roughly 77% detected once. The sample belongs to a study of cytotoxic CD8 clonotypes in ibrutinib-treated CLL. Broader study findings: Stable or contracted on treatment, public clonotypes were also uncommon. Baseline clonality, higher than in age-matched healthy donors, tracked circulating CD8+ T-cell counts.

The V gene end was trimmed by 4 bases and the J gene end by 2 bases; junction bases not matched to a gene: 8. Germline-derived CDR1 and CDR2 are MNHEY and SMNVEV (reference sequence). This CDR3 has 16 amino acids. The specimen comprised PBMCs, sampled after 12 months of ibrutinib treatment. The J gene is TRBJ2-1, the V gene TRBV27; 7 positions match TRBD2. The TCR originated in a human donor with chronic lymphocytic leukemia. CDR3 residues: CASSSLLAPAYNEQFF. The CDR3 region has the DNA TGTGCCAGCAGTTCGCTACTAGCGCCGGCCTACAATGAGCAGTTCTTC.